A selection of T cell receptor beta chains follows, all from one sample in a study of regulatory T cells in long-lasting Graves disease. TCRdb re-analysed the multiplex PCR reads in MiXCR, keeping a single row per CDR3 protein. The sample shows 300,000 to 450,000 distinct CDR3 sequences, about a sixth of them seen only once. Sample: peripheral blood mononuclear cells (PBMCs), taken at new diagnosis, from a patient treated with antithyroid drugs. These receptors were taken from a female donor with Graves disease. Both conserved end residues are part of each CDR3. A D gene is named only where the DNA matches it firmly. A clone size is listed for some rows: how often the clone was seen (once, few, many), or a class if it is expanded.

size	J	V	D	DNA	CDR3
many	TRBJ2-3	TRBV2	TRBD2	TGTGCCAGCAAGATTGGACTAGCGGGAGTGACAGATACGCAGTATTTT	CASKIGLAGVTDTQYF
once	TRBJ1-1	TRBV13	-	TGTGCCAGCAGCTTAGGCTCCCATCGCATGAACACTGAAGCTTTCTTT	CASSLGSHRMNTEAFF
many	TRBJ2-5	TRBV30	TRBD1	TGTGCCTGGAGTGTACTCGACAGGGGGGGGACCCAGTACTTC	CAWSVLDRGGTQYF
many	TRBJ2-3	TRBV20-1	-	TGCAGTGCTACCCCTACGGGAGGGACAGGGGATACGCAGTATTTT	CSATPTGGTGDTQYF
many	TRBJ2-5	TRBV6-1	-	TGTGCCAGCAGTGATCCGGGACGCGGACAGTTGGAGACCCAGTACTTC	CASSDPGRGQLETQYF
many	TRBJ2-3	TRBV4-1	TRBD2	TGCGCCAGCAGCCAAGAGGGGGGGTCAGATACGCAGTATTTT	CASSQEGGSDTQYF
many	TRBJ2-7	TRBV5-1	TRBD1	TGCGCCAGCAGCTTGATTCAAGGACAGGGCGAGCAGTACTTC	CASSLIQGQGEQYF
many	TRBJ2-1	TRBV20-1	-	TGCAGTGCTCCGGGCAGAGAGCAGTTCTTC	CSAPGREQFF
many	TRBJ1-5	TRBV7-9	-	TGTGCCAGCCACGGGGGGGGCCCTAATCAGCCCCAGCATTTT	CASHGGGPNQPQHF
many	TRBJ1-6	TRBV3-1	-	TGTGCCAGCAGCCTCCTGGCAGGGCAATCACCCCTCCACTTT	CASSLLAGQSPLHF
-	TRBJ2-2	TRBV14	-	TGTGCCAGCAGCCAGACAGGAGAGAGTCCCGGGGAGCTGTTTTTT	CASSQTGESPGELFF
many	TRBJ2-3	TRBV9	-	TGTGCCAGCAGCGTAGGTTGGAGGGTACCAGATACGCAGTATTTT	CASSVGWRVPDTQYF
-	TRBJ2-1	TRBV28	TRBD2	TGTGCCAGCAGGGGGGTGGGGGGGAATGAGCAGTTCTTC	CASRGVGGNEQFF
few	TRBJ2-3	TRBV19	TRBD1	TGTGCCAGTAGTCGCCGGCGGACAGGGGAGACAGATACGCAGTATTTT	CASSRRRTGETDTQYF
many	TRBJ2-1	TRBV28	TRBD2	TGTGCCAGCAGTTTGATAGCGGGAGGTGACAATGAGCAGTTCTTC	CASSLIAGGDNEQFF
-	TRBJ1-2	TRBV6-5	-	TGTGCCAGCAGTTACTCCCCAGCGGGAGGGTATGGCTACACCTTC	CASSYSPAGGYGYTF
-	TRBJ2-2	TRBV3-1	-	TGTGCCAGCAGCCAAGCCCGACCCCTTGGCGGGGAGCTGTTTTTT	CASSQARPLGGELFF
-	TRBJ2-7	TRBV11-2	-	TGTGCCAGCAGCCGCGTCCCCAAGCAGTACTTC	CASSRVPKQYF
many	TRBJ1-1	TRBV2	-	TGTGCCAGCAGTGAATACGGGGCTTTCTTT	CASSEYGAFF